The entry that follows covers one T cell receptor beta chain sequence. The data belong to a study of blood T cell repertoires in COVID-19. Study-wide background: Spain, Italy and the United States supplied samples that represented acute and convalescent COVID-19. The cDNA or gDNA used as material had been derived from T cells, B-cell-depleted T cells, or PBMCs.

Per the study methods: Nucleated cell number was recorded as an estimate derived from reference gene primer amplification. Sequencing was performed with immunoSEQ multiplex PCR; in TCRdb, only in-frame clones are kept and a portion is missing. V, J and clone size are those of that table, while D and trimming were read from the DNA. The sample shows roughly 120,000 clones, 85% of them seen only once. Sequences were obtained from peripheral blood. This receptor was obtained from a human donor in a cohort sampled during active COVID-19.

The CDR3, as DNA: TGTGCCAGCAGCCCTGGGACAGTCGACTCTGGAAACACCATATATTTT. This codes for CASSPGTVDSGNTIYF. The genes are TRBV28 and TRBJ1-3, with 7 bases fitting TRBD1. CDR1 is MDHEN and CDR2 is SYDVKM in the germline V gene. V shed 6 bases and J 0 bases; nucleotides not matched to a gene: 8. CDR3 size: 16 residues.